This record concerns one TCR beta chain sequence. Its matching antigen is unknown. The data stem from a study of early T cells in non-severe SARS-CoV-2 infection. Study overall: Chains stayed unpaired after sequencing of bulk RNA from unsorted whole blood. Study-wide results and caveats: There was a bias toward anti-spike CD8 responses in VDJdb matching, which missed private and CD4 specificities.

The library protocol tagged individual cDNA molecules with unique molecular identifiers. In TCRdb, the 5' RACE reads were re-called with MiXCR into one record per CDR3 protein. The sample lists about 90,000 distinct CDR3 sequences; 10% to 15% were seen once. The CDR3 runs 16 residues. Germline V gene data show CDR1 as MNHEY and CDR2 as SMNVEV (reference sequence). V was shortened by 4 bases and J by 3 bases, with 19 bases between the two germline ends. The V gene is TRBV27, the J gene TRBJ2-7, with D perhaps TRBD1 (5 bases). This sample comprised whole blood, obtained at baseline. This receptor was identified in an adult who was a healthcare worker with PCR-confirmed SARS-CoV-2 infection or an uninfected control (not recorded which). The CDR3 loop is CASSSGILWGHYEQYF. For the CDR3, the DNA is TGTGCCAGCAGTTCCGGAATTTTGTGGGGCCACTACGAGCAGTACTTC.